This T cell receptor (beta chain) came from a study of cytomegalovirus exposure and HLA in healthy donors. Study background: Both the roughly 120 validation repertoires and the approximately 700 first-cohort repertoires used the same platform, as reported by a later analysis.

Assay: immunoSEQ multiplex PCR; the TCRdb copy retains only in-frame clones and omits some. Here the sample spans around 120,000 clones, roughly nine tenths being singletons. Details on this clone: Its antigen remains unknown.

Findings and caveats of the study: Researchers reported that a few CMV-associated chains were confirmed in vitro as CMV antigen-specific. In the approximately 120 validation repertoires, a later analysis found that first-cohort TCR clusters tended to co-occur.

The donors formed part of the roughly 120-subject validation cohort, distinct from the roughly 700-subject first cohort. Trimming took off 6 bases at V and 6 bases at J, with 17 bases between the two ends. Germline CDR1 and CDR2: SQVTM and ANQGSEA. There are 13 residues in the CDR3. What was sequenced was PBMCs. The chain employs TRBV29-1 and TRBJ1-1; TRBD1 is a possible D gene (6 bases). The origin of this receptor is a man aged 18 to 29 in good health and CMV-seropositive. CDR3 region: CSVARGGRAEAFF. CDR3 in DNA: TGCAGCGTAGCCCGAGGGGGAAGGGCTGAAGCTTTCTTT.